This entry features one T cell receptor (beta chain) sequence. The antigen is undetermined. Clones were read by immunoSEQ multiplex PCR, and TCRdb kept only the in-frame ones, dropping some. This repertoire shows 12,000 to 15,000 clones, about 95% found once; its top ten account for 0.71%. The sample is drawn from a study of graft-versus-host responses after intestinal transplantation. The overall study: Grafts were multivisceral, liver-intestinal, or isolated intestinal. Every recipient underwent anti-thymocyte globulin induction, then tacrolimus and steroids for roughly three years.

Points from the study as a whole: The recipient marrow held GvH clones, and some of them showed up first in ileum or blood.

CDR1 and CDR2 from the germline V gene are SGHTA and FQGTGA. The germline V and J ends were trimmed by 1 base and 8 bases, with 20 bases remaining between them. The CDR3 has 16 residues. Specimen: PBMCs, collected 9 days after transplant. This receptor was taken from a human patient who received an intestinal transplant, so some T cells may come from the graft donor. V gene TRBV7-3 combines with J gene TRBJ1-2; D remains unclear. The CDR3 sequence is CASSLRSGIGRVGYTF. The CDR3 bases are TGTGCCAGCAGCTTAAGGTCGGGTATTGGTAGGGTCGGCTACACCTTC.